This section outlines one TCR beta chain sequence together with its context. This clone occurred once. Its antigen is not yet known. Base qualities were left out, and no much larger clone turns up one base away. These data are taken from a study of Ad26.COV2.S vaccination and SARS-CoV-2 variants (dated by TCRdb to the early 2020s). Looking at the study overall: Vaccine-arm donors came from COV1001, a multicentre, randomized, double-blind, placebo-controlled phase I-IIa trial of Ad26.COV2.S in healthy adults. Dosing of Ad26.COV2.S was intramuscular, at either 5x10^10 or 1x10^11 viral particles, delivered as one shot or as two shots spaced 56 days apart. The specificity and breadth of SARS-CoV-2-reactive T cell receptors after Ad26.COV2.S vaccination were assessed by TCRbeta repertoire sequencing. A total of roughly 32 samples were included in the TCR-sequenced set, comprising around 19 Ad26.COV2.S vaccine recipients, 5 placebo recipients and 8 SARS-CoV-2 convalescent individuals. Trial participants were randomized into five groups of five, in which low-dose or high-dose Ad26.COV2.S was given once or twice, or placebo was given on both occasions. Investigators remained blinded to trial group allocation during experiments and outcome assessment.

Reading from cysteine to phenylalanine, the CDR3 counts 15 amino acids. The entry retains the CDR3 DNA only, 45 bases that are in frame from base 1. From a lookup of the germline V gene (reference sequence), CDR1 and CDR2 are LNHDA and SQIVND. Unmatched junction bases come to 7, with V trimmed by 5 bases and J by 8 bases. Interpreted using the paper, the treatment or condition label stands for: around 19 received Ad26.COV2.S at low or high dose, single or two shots; about 5 received placebo; per-sample allocation not given. Repertoires of vaccine and placebo recipients were sequenced from samples collected on day 63 after the first injection. Between 29 July and 7 August 2020, Cohort 1b enrolled about two dozen adults aged 18-55 years at one site in Boston, USA. Ad26.COV2.S was a replication-incompetent adenovirus type 26 vector expressing a prefusion-stabilized SARS-CoV-2 spike protein from the original Wuhan strain.

Here is what the overall study found, with its caveats: The study was not powered to compare responses between vaccine doses or regimens. Spike-specific TCR breadth was higher in Ad26.COV2.S recipients than in placebo recipients (P = 0.0014). Substantial breadth of spike-specific CD8+ and CD4+ T cell responses was reported after vaccination. Comparable non-spike TCR breadth was observed between vaccine and placebo recipients, consistent with only spike being contained in the vaccine. The authors noted that total T cell responses may have been underestimated by the TCR breadth and depth analyses.

TCRbeta CDR3 regions were sequenced with the immunoSEQ Assay. After extraction, genomic DNA underwent amplification by bias-controlled multiplex PCR, followed by high-throughput sequencing. The authors' analysis ran thus. To quantify the absolute abundance of every unique TCRbeta CDR3 region, sequences were collapsed and filtered. Usable DNA was measured by amplifying reference genes present in all nucleated cells, and TCRbeta template counts were normalized to that usable DNA to estimate T cell fraction. Repertoire TCRs were annotated as SARS-CoV-2-specific by exact matching of V gene, CDR3 amino acid sequence and J gene to a known reactive TCR set. MIRA supplied the reference SARS-CoV-2 TCR set, which was filtered for enrichment in COVID-19-positive ImmuneCODE repertoires so that public or cross-reactive TCRs were removed. Based on the MIRA antigens, annotated TCRs were further analysed at the level of specific ORF or position within ORF. Depth was the summed frequency of annotated unique rearrangements, while breadth was defined as annotated unique rearrangements over total unique productive rearrangements. Group comparisons of TCR breadth used two-sided Wilcoxon rank-sum tests. The immuneACCESS repertoire file appears here via TCRdb, limited to in-frame rearrangements. These files lack a portion of the clones; in checked studies, under half of the deficit traces to unresolved V genes, and the cause of the others is not known. D and trimming come from the DNA, and the V and J calls and clone size come from that table. This sample gives about 480,000 clones in total; around 90% of them show up just once. The ten largest clones capture about 13% of the sample.

The sample in question was peripheral blood, obtained in a trial of Ad26.COV2.S vaccine versus placebo. Here the chain combines TRBV19 and TRBJ2-1, with TRBD2 matching 12 junction bases. The TCR was taken from a person between 18 and 65 years old who received the Ad26.COV2.S COVID-19 vaccine or a placebo. This receptor has the CDR3 CASSRRTSGIDEQFF. The nucleotides are TGTGCCAGTAGTCGCCGGACTAGCGGGATCGATGAGCAGTTCTTC. Joined to the reference TRBV19 and TRBJ2-1 proteins, this CDR3 gives the full variable domain: DGGITQSPKYLFRKEGQNVTLSCEQNLNHDAMYWYRQDPGQGLRLIYYSQIVNDFQKGDIAEGYSVSREKKESFPLTVTSAQKNPTAFYLCASSRRTSGIDEQFFGPGTRLTVL.